This T cell receptor beta chain was sequenced during a study of T cells expressing NK-cell markers. The overall study: Sorted CD3+CD56-NKG2C+, CD3+CD56+NKG2C- and CD3+CD56+NKG2C+ T cells were the source of the TCR beta repertoires. Study findings and constraints: In 5 to 7 donors, dominant NKG2C+ clonotypes were about 1.0-7.5% of CD8+ T cells.

Notes on this clonotype: The antigen remains unidentified.

TCRdb re-called the 5' RACE reads and gives one entry per CDR3 protein, without DNA. This repertoire includes 500,000 or so distinct CDR3 sequences. Germline-derived CDR1 and CDR2 are DFQATT and SNEGSKA (reference sequence). The CDR3 runs to 11 residues. The receptor was isolated from a man younger than 30 in good health. V usage is TRBV20-1 and J usage is TRBJ2-1; the D call from TCRdb, TRBD1, cannot be confirmed without DNA. Sequenced: blood T cells: a sorted CD56 or NKG2C T cell subset, CD4+ or CD8+ T cells, or bulk PBMC T cells (not recorded which). The CDR3 here is CSARDWTEQFF.